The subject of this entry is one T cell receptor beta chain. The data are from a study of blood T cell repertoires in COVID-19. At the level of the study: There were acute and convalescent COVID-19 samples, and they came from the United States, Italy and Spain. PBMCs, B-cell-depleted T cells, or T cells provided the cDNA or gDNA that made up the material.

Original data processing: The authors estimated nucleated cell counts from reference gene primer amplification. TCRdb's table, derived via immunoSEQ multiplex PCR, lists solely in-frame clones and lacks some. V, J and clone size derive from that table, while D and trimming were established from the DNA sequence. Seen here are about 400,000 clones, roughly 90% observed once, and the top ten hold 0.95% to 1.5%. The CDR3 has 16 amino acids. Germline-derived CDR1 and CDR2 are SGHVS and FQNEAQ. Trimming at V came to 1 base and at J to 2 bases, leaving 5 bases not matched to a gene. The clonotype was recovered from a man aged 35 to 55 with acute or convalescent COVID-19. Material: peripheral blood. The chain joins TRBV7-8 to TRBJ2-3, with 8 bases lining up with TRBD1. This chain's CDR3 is CASSLVTGGATDTQYF. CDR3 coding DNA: TGTGCCAGCAGCTTAGTTACAGGGGGAGCCACAGATACGCAGTATTTT.